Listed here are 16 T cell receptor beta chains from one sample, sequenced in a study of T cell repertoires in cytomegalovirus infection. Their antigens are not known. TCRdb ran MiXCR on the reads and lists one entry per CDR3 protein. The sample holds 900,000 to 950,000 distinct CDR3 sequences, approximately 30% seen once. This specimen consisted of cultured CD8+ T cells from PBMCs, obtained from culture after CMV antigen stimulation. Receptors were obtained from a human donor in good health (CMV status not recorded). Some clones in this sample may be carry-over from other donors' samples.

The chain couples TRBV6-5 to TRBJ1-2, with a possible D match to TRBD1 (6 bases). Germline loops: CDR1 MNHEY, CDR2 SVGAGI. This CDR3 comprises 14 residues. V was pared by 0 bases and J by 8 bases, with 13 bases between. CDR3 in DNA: TGTGCCAGCAGTTACTCACCAGGGGCGTCCGGCTACACCTTC. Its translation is CASSYSPGASGYTF.

CDR3 in amino acids: CASTQTGWNTEAFF. Here the CDR3 DNA reads TGTGCCAGTACCCAGACAGGATGGAACACTGAAGCTTTCTTT. The chain uses TRBV19 and TRBJ1-1; TRBD1 might be the D (6 bases). The CDR3 is 14 amino acids. From germline, CDR1 is LNHDA and CDR2 SQIVND (reference sequence). The germline V and J ends were trimmed by 7 bases and 1 base, with 13 bases remaining between them.

For the CDR3, the DNA is TGCAGTGCTAGAGATTCTTTCCCTGACAGGGGGGAATTACCTAACTATGGCTACACCTTC. Protein sequence: CSARDSFPDRGELPNYGYTF. The V call is TRBV20-1, the J call TRBJ1-2; 9 bases agree with TRBD1. The CDR3 is 20 residues long. V was clipped by 0 bases and J by 0 bases; unmatched bases: 17. Per germline, CDR1 DFQATT and CDR2 SNEGSKA (reference sequence).

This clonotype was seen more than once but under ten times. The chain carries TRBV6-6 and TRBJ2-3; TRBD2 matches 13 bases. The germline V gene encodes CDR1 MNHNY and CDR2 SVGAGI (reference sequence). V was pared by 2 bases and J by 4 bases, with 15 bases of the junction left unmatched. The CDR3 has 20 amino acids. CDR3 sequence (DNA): TGTGCCAGCAGTTACCCGGGACTAGCGGGAAGTCATGCCCTCCCAGATACGCAGTATTTT. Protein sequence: CASSYPGLAGSHALPDTQYF.

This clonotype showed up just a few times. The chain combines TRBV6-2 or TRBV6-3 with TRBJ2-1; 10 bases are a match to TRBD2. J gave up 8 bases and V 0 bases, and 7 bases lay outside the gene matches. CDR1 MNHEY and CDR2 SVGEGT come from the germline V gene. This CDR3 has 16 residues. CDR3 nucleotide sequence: TGTGCCAGCAGTTACTCGAGTAGCGGGGGGTGGTATGAGCAGTTCTTC. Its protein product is CASSYSSSGGWYEQFF.

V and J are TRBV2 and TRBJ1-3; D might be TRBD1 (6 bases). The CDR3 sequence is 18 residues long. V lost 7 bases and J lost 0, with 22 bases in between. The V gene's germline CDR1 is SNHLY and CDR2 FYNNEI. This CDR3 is CASIGSRTALNSGNTIYF. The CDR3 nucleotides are TGTGCCAGCATTGGTTCCAGGACAGCCTTAAACTCTGGAAACACCATATATTTT. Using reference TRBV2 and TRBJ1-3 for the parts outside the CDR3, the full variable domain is EPEVTQTPSHQVTQMGQEVILRCVPISNHLYFYWYRQILGQKVEFLVSFYNNEISEKSEIFDDQFSVERPDGSNFTLKIRSTKLEDSAMYFCASIGSRTALNSGNTIYFGEGSWLTVV.

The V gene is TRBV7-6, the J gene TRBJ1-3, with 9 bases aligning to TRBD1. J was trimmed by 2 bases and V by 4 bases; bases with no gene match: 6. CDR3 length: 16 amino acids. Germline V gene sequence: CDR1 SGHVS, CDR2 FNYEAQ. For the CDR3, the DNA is TGTGCCAGCAGCTCCGACAGGGGGGAAGCTGGAAACACCATATATTTT. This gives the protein CASSSDRGEAGNTIYF.

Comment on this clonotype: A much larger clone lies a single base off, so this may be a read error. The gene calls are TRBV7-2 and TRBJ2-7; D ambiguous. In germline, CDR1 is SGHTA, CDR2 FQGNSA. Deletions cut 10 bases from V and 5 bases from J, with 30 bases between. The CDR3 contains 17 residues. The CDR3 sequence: CANIVNRLVKGIHEQYF. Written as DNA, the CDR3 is TGTGCCAACATCGTCAATCGGTTGGTGAAAGGGATTCACGAGCAGTACTTC.

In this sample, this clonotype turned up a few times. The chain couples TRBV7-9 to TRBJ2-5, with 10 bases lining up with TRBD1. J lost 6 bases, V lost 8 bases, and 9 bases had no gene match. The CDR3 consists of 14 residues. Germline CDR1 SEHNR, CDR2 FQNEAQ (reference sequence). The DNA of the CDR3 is TGTGCCAGCCTGACAGGGGGCGCTTTCCAGACCCAGTACTTC. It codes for CASLTGGAFQTQYF.

The CDR3 is CASSFLGLAGSTDTQYF. In DNA form, the CDR3 reads TGTGCCAGCAGTTTCCTAGGACTAGCGGGGAGCACAGATACGCAGTATTTT. V is TRBV6-1 and J is TRBJ2-3; 12 bases align to TRBD2. CDR1 is MNHNS, CDR2 SASEGT, per germline. Unmatched junction bases numbered 6, after V lost 5 bases and J lost 0 bases. The length of the CDR3 is 17 residues.

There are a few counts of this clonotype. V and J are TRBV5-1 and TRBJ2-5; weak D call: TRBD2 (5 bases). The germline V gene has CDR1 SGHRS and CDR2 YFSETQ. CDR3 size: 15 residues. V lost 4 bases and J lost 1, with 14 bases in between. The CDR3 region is CASSPSRGPQETQYF. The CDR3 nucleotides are TGCGCCAGCAGCCCGTCCCGAGGGCCCCAAGAGACCCAGTACTTC.

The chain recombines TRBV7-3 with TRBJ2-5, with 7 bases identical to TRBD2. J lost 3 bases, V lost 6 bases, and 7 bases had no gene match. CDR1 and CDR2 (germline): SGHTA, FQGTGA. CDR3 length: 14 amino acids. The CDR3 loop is CASSRGLDEETQYF. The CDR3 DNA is TGTGCCAGCAGTCGCGGACTAGACGAAGAGACCCAGTACTTC.

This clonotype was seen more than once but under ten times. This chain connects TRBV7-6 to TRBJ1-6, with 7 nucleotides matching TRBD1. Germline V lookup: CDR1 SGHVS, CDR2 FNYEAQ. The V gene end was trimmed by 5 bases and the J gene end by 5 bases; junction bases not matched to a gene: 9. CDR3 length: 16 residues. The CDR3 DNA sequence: TGTGCCAGCAGCCCCCACCCCGACAGGGATAATTCACCCCTCCACTTT. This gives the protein CASSPHPDRDNSPLHF. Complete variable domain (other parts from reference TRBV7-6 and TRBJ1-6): GAGVSQSPRYKVTKRGQDVALRCDPISGHVSLYWYRQALGQGPEFLTYFNYEAQQDKSGLPNDRFSAERPEGSISTLTIQRTEQRDSAMYRCASSPHPDRDNSPLHFGNGTRLTVT.

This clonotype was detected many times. Here the CDR3 DNA reads TGTGCCAGCAGCTTAGCTCTGGGGGCGGGGAATGAGCAGTTCTTC. Translation gives CASSLALGAGNEQFF. The gene calls are TRBV7-6 and TRBJ2-1; D is perhaps TRBD1 or TRBD2 (6 bases each). Trimming took off 0 bases at V and 7 bases at J, with 13 bases between the two ends. The germline V gene has CDR1 SGHVS and CDR2 FNYEAQ. CDR3 length: 15 residues.

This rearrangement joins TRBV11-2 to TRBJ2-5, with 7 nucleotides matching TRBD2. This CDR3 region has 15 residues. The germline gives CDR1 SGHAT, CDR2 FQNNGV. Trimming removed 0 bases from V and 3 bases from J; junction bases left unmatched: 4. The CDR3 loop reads CASSLEYGGKETQYF. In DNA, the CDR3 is TGTGCCAGCAGCTTAGAGTACGGGGGGAAAGAGACCCAGTACTTC. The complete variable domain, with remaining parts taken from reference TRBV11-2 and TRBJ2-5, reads EAGVAQSPRYKIIEKRQSVAFWCNPISGHATLYWYQQILGQGPKLLIQFQNNGVVDDSQLPKDRFSAERLKGVDSTLKIQPAKLEDSAVYLCASSLEYGGKETQYFGPGTRLLVL.

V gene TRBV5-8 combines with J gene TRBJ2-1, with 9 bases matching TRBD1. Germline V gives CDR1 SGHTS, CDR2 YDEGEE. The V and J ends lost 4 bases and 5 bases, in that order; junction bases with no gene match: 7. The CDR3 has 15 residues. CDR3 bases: TGTGCCAGCAGCCAAACAGGGGGCGTTCACAATGAGCAGTTCTTC. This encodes CASSQTGGVHNEQFF.